The present entry profiles one T cell receptor beta chain with its context. Germline V gene sequence: CDR1 SNHLY, CDR2 FYNNEI. Unmatched junction bases numbered 4, after V lost 4 bases and J lost 7 bases. The CDR3 extends over 13 amino acids. This sample is part of a study of blood T cell repertoires in COVID-19. About the study: COVID-19 samples, acute and convalescent, were from the United States, Italy and Spain.

TCRdb keeps only in-frame clones here, not all; method: immunoSEQ multiplex PCR. The sample carries approximately 24,000 clones, roughly 89% recorded once. This rearrangement joins TRBV2 to TRBJ1-5, with 7 bases fitting TRBD1. Sequenced sample: peripheral blood. The TCR was taken from a man aged 70-80 years with COVID-19, enrolled during active disease. CDR3 DNA sequence: TGTGCCAGCAGTGGACAGGGTGAACAGCCCCAGCATTTT. Its protein is CASSGQGEQPQHF.